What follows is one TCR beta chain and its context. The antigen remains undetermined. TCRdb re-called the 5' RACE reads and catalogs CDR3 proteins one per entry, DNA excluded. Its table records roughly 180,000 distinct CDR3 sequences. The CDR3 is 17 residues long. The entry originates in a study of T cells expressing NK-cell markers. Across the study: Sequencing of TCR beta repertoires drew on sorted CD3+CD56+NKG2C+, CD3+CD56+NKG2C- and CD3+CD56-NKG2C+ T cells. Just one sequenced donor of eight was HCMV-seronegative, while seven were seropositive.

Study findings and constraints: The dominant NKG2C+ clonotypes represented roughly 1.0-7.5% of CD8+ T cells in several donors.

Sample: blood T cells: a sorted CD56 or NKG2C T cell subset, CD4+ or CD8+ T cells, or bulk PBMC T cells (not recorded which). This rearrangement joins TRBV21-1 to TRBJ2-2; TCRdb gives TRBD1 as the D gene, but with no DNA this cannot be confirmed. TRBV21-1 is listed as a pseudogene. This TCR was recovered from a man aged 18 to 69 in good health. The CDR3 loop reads CASSNTGQGANTGELFF.